This record looks at one T cell receptor (beta chain) sequence and its context. This record comes from a study of blood T cell repertoires in COVID-19. Some clones are missing from TCRdb's copy, which holds only in-frame ones; the method was immunoSEQ multiplex PCR. The sample yields 200,000 to 250,000 clones, approximately 91% seen once. The CDR3 is 18 residues long. The V end was cut by 0 bases, the J end by 2 bases, with 17 bases between. CDR1 and CDR2 from the germline V gene are SGHDT and YYEEEE. The clonotype was recovered from a woman aged 60-75 years with acute or convalescent COVID-19. Sequenced input: peripheral blood. The chain carries TRBV5-6 and TRBJ2-2, with a possible D match to TRBD1 (6 bases). The CDR3 bases are TGTGCCAGCAGCTTGGCCCGAAGGGGGATAATTAACACCGGGGAGCTGTTTTTT. Translated, it gives CASSLARRGIINTGELFF.